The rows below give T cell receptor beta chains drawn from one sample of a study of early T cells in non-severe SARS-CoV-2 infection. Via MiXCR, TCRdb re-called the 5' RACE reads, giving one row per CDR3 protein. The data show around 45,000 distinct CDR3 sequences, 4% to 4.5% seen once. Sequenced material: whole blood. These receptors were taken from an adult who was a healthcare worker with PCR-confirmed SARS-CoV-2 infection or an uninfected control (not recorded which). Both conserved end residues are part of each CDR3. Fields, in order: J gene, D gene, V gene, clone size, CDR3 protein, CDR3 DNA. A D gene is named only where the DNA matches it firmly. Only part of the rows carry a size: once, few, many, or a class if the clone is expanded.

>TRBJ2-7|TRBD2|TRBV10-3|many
CAISGGGTYEQYF
TGTGCCATCAGCGGGGGGGGCACCTACGAGCAGTACTTC
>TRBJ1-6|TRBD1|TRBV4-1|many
CASSQEDRDDSPLHF
TGCGCCAGCAGCCAGGAGGACAGGGATGATTCACCCCTCCACTTT
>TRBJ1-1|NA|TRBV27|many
CASSPGPGRAEAFF
TGTGCCAGCAGTCCCGGTCCAGGGAGGGCTGAAGCTTTCTTT
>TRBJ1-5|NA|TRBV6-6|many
CASRGGHFRPPNQPQHF
TGTGCCAGCAGAGGCGGGCATTTTCGACCCCCAAATCAGCCCCAGCATTTT
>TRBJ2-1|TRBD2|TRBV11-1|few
CASSLGAGTSGSYNEQFF
TGTGCCAGCAGCTTAGGGGCCGGGACTAGCGGCTCCTACAATGAGCAGTTCTTC
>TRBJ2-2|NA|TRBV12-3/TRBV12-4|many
CASTPGANTGELFF
TGTGCCAGCACTCCGGGGGCAAACACCGGGGAGCTGTTTTTT
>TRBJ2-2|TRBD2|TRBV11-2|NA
CASSWGLAGHTGELFF
TGTGCCAGCAGCTGGGGACTAGCGGGACACACCGGGGAGCTGTTTTTT
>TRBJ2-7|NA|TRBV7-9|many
CASSLSRGEQYF
TGTGCCAGCAGCTTAAGCCGAGGTGAGCAGTACTTC
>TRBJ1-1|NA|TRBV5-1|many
CASSLGQGRGGTEAFF
TGCGCCAGCAGCTTGGGGCAAGGTCGAGGAGGCACTGAAGCTTTCTTT
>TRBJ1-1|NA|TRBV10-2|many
CASSDILENTEAFF
TGCGCCAGCAGTGATATACTTGAGAACACTGAAGCTTTCTTT
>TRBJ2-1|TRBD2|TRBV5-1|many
CASSLRAGSSYNEQFF
TGCGCCAGCAGCTTGCGAGCGGGGAGCTCCTACAATGAGCAGTTCTTC
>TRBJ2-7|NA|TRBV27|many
CASSLLGHYEQYF
TGTGCCAGCAGTTTATTAGGCCACTACGAGCAGTACTTC
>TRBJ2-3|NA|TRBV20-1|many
CSAGIPGMDTQYF
TGCAGTGCGGGGATACCCGGGATGGATACGCAGTATTTT
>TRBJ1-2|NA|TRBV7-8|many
CASSLGDRQSSGYTF
TGTGCCAGCAGCTTAGGAGACAGGCAATCGAGCGGCTACACCTTC
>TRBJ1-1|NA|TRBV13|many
CASSLGSRGDTEAFF
TGTGCCAGCAGCCTAGGGTCTCGCGGGGACACTGAAGCTTTCTTT
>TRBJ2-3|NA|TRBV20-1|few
CSATRVDTQYF
TGCAGTGCCACTAGAGTAGATACGCAGTATTTT
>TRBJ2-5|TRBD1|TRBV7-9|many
CASSTETGYEETQYF
TGTGCCAGCAGCACTGAGACAGGGTATGAAGAGACCCAGTACTTC
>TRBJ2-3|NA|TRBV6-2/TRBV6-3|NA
CASSYGSFTDTQYF
TGTGCCAGCAGTTACGGAAGCTTCACAGATACGCAGTATTTT
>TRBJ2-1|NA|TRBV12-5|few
CASGLVNEQFF
TGTGCTAGTGGTTTGGTAAATGAGCAGTTCTTC
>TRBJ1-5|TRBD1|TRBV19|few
CASCRQGIQPQHF
TGTGCCAGTTGCCGACAGGGGATTCAGCCCCAGCATTTT
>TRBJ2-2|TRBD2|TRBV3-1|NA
CASSQDSRTSRGTGELFF
TGTGCCAGCAGCCAAGACTCAAGGACTAGTCGTGGAACCGGGGAGCTGTTTTTT
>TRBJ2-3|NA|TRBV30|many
CAWSGSNSDTQYF
TGTGCCTGGAGTGGGTCGAACTCGGATACGCAGTATTTT
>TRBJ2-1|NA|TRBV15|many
CATSRDRSEGYRVNEQFF
TGTGCCACCAGCAGAGATCGGTCCGAGGGATATCGGGTCAATGAGCAGTTCTTC
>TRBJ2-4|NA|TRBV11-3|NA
CASSFSGGDIQYF
TGTGCCAGCAGCTTTAGTGGGGGAGACATTCAGTACTTC
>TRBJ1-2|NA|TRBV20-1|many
CSARDRTGGYGYTF
TGCAGTGCTAGAGATAGGACCGGGGGCTATGGCTACACCTTC
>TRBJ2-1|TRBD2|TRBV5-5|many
CASSWSSGSNEQFF
TGTGCCAGCAGCTGGTCGAGCGGGAGCAATGAGCAGTTCTTC
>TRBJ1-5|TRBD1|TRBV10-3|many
CAISDQGDQHF
TGTGCCATCAGTGATCAGGGGGACCAGCATTTT
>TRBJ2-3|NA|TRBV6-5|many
CASSYAGRSYTDTQYF
TGTGCCAGCAGTTACGCGGGGCGGAGCTACACAGATACGCAGTATTTT
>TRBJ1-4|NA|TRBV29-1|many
CSVREGASEKLFF
TGCAGCGTACGGGAGGGCGCGAGTGAAAAACTGTTTTTT
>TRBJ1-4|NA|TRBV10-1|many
CASSGSFNEKLFF
TGCGCCAGCTCAGGATCTTTCAATGAAAAACTGTTTTTT
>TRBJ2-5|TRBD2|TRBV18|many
CVSSPPGLAGDFYF
TGTGTCAGCTCACCACCTGGACTAGCGGGGGACTTTTACTTC
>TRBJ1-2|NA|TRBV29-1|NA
CSVGGDYGYTF
TGCAGCGTTGGCGGGGACTATGGCTACACCTTC
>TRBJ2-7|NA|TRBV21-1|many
CASSKEKAGQGTPGEQYF
TGTGCCAGCAGCAAAGAGAAGGCGGGACAGGGGACGCCTGGTGAGCAGTACTTC
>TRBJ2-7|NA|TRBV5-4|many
CASSLFGGSYEQYF
TGTGCCAGCAGCTTGTTTGGCGGTTCCTACGAGCAGTACTTC
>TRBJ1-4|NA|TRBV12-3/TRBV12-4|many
CASSARGYAEKLFF
TGTGCCAGCAGCGCCAGGGGATATGCTGAAAAACTGTTTTTT
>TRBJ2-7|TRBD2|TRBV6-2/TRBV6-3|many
CASSSGLAVFYEQYF
TGTGCCAGCAGCTCGGGACTAGCGGTGTTCTACGAGCAGTACTTC
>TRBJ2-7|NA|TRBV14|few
CASSEGVTYEQYF
TGTGCCAGCAGCGAAGGGGTTACCTACGAGCAGTACTTC
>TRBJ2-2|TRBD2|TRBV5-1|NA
CASRPGLAYTGELFF
TGCGCCAGCAGACCGGGACTAGCCTACACCGGGGAGCTGTTTTTT
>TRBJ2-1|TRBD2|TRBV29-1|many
CSVEGLAGQSSYNEQFF
TGCAGCGTTGAGGGACTAGCGGGACAGAGCTCCTACAATGAGCAGTTCTTC
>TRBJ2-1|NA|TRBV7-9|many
CASSFSGHGGPSSYNEQFF
TGTGCCAGCAGCTTCTCAGGGCATGGGGGTCCAAGCTCCTACAATGAGCAGTTCTTC
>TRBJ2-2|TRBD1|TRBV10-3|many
CAISDPGQGNTGELFF
TGTGCCATCAGTGATCCGGGACAGGGGAACACCGGGGAGCTGTTTTTT
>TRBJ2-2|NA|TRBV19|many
CASSIATGELFF
TGTGCCAGTAGTATAGCCACCGGGGAGCTGTTTTTT
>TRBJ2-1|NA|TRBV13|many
CASSLSVNEQFF
TGTGCCAGCAGCTTAAGCGTCAATGAGCAGTTCTTC
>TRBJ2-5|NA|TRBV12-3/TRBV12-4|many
CASSRGEINQETQYF
TGTGCCAGCAGTCGTGGGGAAATTAACCAAGAGACCCAGTACTTC
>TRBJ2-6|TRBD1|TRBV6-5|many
CASSPGTGGSGANVLTF
TGTGCCAGCAGTCCCGGGACAGGGGGCTCTGGGGCCAACGTCCTGACTTTC
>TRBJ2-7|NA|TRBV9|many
CASSVADFYEQYF
TGTGCCAGCAGCGTAGCAGACTTTTACGAGCAGTACTTC
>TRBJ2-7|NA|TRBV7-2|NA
CASSLGTGKRGTYEQYF
TGTGCCAGCAGCTTAGGAACAGGGAAGCGGGGAACCTACGAGCAGTACTTC
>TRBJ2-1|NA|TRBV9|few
CASSAPGRYYNEQFF
TGTGCCAGCAGCGCCCCAGGGAGGTATTACAATGAGCAGTTCTTC
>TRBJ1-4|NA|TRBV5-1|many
CASSLDINEKLFF
TGCGCCAGCAGCTTGGACATTAATGAAAAACTGTTTTTT
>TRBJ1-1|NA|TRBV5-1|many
CASQQLMNTEAFF
TGCGCCAGCCAGCAGTTGATGAACACTGAAGCTTTCTTT
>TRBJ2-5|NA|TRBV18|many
CASSPTGTARETQYF
TGTGCCAGCTCACCAACCGGGACGGCAAGGGAGACCCAGTACTTC
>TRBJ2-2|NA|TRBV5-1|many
CASSPITGVSTGELFF
TGCGCCAGCAGCCCGATCACTGGCGTAAGCACCGGGGAGCTGTTTTTT
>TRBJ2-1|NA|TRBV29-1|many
CSVVDYGLSYNEQFF
TGCAGCGTTGTTGATTACGGACTGTCTTACAATGAGCAGTTCTTC
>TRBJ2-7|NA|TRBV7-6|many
CASSQSTAPYEQYF
TGTGCCAGCAGCCAAAGCACGGCGCCCTACGAGCAGTACTTC
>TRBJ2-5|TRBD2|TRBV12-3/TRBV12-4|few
CASSARITSGREKETQYF
TGTGCCAGCAGCGCCCGAATTACTAGCGGGAGGGAGAAAGAGACCCAGTACTTC
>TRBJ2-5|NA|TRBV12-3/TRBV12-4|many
CASSGDLQETQYF
TGTGCCAGCAGTGGAGACTTACAAGAGACCCAGTACTTC
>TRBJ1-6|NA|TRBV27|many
CASSLSNSPLHF
TGTGCCAGCAGTTTGTCTAATTCACCCCTCCACTTT
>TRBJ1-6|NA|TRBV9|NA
CASSVGGVGSANSPLHF
TGTGCCAGCAGCGTAGGAGGCGTTGGGTCAGCCAATTCACCCCTCCACTTT